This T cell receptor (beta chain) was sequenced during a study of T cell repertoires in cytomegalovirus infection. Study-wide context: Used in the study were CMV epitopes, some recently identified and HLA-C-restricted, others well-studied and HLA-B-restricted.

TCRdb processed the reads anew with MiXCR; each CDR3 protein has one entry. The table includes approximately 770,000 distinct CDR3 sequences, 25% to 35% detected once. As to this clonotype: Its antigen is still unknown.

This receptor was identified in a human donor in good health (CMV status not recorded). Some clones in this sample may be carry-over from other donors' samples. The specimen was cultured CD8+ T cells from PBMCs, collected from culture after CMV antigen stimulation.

The DNA for the CDR3 is TGTGCCAGCAGCCAAATTACTAGCGGGGTCCAAGAGACCCAGTACTTC. Amino acids: CASSQITSGVQETQYF. This chain uses TRBV3-1 with TRBJ2-5; 10 bases map to TRBD2. V dropped 2 bases and J dropped 1; count of bases not matched to a gene: 4. CDR3 length equals 16 residues. Germline values: CDR1 LGHDT, CDR2 YNNKEL (reference sequence).